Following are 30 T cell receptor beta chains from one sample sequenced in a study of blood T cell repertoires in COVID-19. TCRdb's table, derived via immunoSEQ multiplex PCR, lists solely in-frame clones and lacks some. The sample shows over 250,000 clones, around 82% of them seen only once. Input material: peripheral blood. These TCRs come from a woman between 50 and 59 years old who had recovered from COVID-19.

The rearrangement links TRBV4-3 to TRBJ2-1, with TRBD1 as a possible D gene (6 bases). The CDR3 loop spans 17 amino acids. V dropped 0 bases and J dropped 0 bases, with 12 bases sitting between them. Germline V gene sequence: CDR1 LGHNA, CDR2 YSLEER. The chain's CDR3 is CASSQEWADSSYNEQFF. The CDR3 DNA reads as TGCGCCAGCAGCCAAGAGTGGGCGGACAGCTCCTACAATGAGCAGTTCTTC.

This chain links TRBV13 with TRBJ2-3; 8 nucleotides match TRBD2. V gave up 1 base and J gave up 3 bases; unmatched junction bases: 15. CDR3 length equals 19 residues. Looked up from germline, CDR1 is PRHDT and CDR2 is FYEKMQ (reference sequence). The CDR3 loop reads CASSLVPLFESGRTDTQYF. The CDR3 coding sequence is TGTGCCAGCAGCTTAGTCCCCCTTTTTGAGAGCGGGAGAACAGATACGCAGTATTTT.

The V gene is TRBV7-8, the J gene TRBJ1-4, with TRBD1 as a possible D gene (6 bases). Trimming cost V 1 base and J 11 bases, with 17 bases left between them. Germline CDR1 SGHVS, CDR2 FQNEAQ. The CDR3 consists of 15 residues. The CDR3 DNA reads TGTGCCAGCAGCTTAGGACAGGCCCGGGGAGGGAAACTGTTTTTT. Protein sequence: CASSLGQARGGKLFF.

DNA for the CDR3: TGCGCCAGCAGCTTGGGCAGGGGCGGAGAGACCCAGTACTTC. The encoded protein is CASSLGRGGETQYF. This chain joins TRBV5-1 and TRBJ2-5; tentative D call: TRBD1 (6 bases). Trimming took 0 bases from V and 4 from J, leaving 10 bases between them. CDR3 length: 14 amino acids. CDR1 SGHRS and CDR2 YFSETQ come from the germline V gene.

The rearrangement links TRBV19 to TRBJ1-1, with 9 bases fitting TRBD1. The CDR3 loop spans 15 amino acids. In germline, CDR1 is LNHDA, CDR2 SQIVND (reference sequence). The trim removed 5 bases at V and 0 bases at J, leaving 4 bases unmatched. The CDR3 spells CASSSRDRVNTEAFF. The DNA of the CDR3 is TGTGCCAGTAGTTCCCGGGACAGGGTGAACACTGAAGCTTTCTTT.

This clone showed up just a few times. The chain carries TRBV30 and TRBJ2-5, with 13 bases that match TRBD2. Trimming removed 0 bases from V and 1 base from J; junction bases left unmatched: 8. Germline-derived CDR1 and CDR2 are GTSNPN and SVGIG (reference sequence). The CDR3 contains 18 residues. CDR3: CAWSVGWGTSGTQETQYF. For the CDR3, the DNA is TGTGCCTGGAGTGTGGGATGGGGGACTAGCGGGACCCAAGAGACCCAGTACTTC.

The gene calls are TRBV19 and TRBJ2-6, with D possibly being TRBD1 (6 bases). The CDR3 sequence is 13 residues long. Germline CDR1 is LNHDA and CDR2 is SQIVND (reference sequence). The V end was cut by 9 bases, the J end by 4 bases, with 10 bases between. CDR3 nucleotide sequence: TGTGCCAGCAGGGGTTCAGGGGCCAACGTCCTGACTTTC. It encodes CASRGSGANVLTF.

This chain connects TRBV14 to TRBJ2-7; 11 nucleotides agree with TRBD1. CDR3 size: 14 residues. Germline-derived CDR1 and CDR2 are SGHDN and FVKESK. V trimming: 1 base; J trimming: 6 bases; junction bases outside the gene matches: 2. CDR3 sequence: CASSQGTGGVEQYF. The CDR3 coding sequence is TGTGCCAGCAGCCAAGGGACAGGGGGCGTCGAGCAGTACTTC. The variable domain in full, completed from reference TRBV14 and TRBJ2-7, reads EAGVTQFPSHSVIEKGQTVTLRCDPISGHDNLYWYRRVMGKEIKFLLHFVKESKQDESGMPNNRFLAERTGGTYSTLKVQPAELEDSGVYFCASSQGTGGVEQYFGPGTRLTVT.

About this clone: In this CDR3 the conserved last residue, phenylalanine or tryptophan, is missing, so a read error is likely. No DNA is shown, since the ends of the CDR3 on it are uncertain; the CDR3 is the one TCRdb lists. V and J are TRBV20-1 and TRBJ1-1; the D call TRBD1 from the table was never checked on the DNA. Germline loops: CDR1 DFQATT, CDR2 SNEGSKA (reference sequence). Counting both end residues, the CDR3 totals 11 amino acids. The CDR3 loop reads CSAPQDPLNFL.

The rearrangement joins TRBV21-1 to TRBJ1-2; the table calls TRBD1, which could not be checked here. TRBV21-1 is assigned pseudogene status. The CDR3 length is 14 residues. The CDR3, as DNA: TGTGCCAGCCCTAGGGAAGGGGCCAACTATGGCTACACCTTC. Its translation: CASPREGANYGYTF.

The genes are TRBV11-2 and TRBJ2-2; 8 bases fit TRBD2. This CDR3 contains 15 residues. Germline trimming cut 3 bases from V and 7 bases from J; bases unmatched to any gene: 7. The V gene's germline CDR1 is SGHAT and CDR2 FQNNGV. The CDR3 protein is CASSFSGTLSGELFF. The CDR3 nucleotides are TGTGCCAGCAGCTTTAGCGGGACCCTCAGCGGGGAGCTGTTTTTT.

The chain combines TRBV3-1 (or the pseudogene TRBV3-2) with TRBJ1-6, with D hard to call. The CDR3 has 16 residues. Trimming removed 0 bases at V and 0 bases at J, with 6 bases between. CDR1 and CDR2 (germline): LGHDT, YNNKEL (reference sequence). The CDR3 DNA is TGTGCCAGCAGCCAAGATTTTAGCTCCTATAATTCACCCCTCCACTTT. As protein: CASSQDFSSYNSPLHF.

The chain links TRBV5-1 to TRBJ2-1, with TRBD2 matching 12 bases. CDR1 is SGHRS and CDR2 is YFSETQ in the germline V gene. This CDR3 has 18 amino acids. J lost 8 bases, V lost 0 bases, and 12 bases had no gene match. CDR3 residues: CASSLASGGAPIMDEQFF. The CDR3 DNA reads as TGCGCCAGCAGCTTGGCTAGCGGGGGGGCCCCGATTATGGATGAGCAGTTCTTC. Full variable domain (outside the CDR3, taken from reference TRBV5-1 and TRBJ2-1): KAGVTQTPRYLIKTRGQQVTLSCSPISGHRSVSWYQQTPGQGLQFLFEYFSETQRNKGNFPGRFSGRQFSNSRSEMNVSTLELGDSALYLCASSLASGGAPIMDEQFFGPGTRLTVL.

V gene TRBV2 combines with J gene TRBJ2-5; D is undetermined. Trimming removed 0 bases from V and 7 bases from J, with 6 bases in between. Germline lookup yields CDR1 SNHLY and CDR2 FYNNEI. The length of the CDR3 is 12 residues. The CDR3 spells CASSEAGATQYF. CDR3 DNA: TGTGCCAGCAGTGAAGCAGGAGCGACCCAGTACTTC.

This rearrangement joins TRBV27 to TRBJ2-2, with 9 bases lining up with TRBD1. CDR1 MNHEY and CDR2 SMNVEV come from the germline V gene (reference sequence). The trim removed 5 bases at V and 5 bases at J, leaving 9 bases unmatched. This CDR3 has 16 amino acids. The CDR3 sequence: CASSEIGTGNTGELFF. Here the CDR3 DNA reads TGTGCCAGCAGTGAGATCGGGACAGGGAATACCGGGGAGCTGTTTTTT.

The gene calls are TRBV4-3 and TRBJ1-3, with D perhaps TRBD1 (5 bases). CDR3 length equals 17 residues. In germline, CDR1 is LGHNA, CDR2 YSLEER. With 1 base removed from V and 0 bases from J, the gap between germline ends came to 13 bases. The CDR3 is CASSQGSGLSSGNTIYF. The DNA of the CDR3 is TGCGCCAGCAGCCAAGGGTCAGGGCTTAGCTCTGGAAACACCATATATTTT.

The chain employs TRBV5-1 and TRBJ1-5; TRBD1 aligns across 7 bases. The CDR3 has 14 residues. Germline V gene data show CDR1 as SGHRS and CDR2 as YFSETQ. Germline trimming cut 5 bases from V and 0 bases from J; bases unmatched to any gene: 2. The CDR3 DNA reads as TGCGCCAGCAGTCAGGGGGATAGCAATCAGCCCCAGCATTTT. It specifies CASSQGDSNQPQHF.

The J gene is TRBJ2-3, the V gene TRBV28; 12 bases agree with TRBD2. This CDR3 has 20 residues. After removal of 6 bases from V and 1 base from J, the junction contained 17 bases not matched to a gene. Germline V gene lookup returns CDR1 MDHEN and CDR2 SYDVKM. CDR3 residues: CASSRRVLAGGLWGTDTQYF. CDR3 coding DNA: TGTGCCAGCAGCCGAAGGGTCCTAGCGGGAGGGTTATGGGGCACAGATACGCAGTATTTT.

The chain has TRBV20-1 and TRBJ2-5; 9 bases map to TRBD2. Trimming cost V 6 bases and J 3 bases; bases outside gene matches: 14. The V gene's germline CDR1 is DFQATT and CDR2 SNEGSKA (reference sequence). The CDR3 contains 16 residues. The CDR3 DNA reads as TGCAGTGCCAGTGACGGCAGCGGGAGGAATGAAGAGACCCAGTACTTC. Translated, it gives CSASDGSGRNEETQYF.

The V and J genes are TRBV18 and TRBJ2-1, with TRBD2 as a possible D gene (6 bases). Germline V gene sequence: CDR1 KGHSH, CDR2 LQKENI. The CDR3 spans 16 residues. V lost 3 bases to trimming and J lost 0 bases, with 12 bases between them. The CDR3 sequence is CASSPEAGSSYNEQFF. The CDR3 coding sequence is TGTGCCAGCTCACCGGAGGCGGGAAGCTCCTACAATGAGCAGTTCTTC.

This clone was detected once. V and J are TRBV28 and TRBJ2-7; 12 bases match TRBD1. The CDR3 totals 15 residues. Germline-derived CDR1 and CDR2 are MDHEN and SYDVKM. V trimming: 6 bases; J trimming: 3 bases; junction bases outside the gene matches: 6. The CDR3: CASRLGQGAGYEQYF. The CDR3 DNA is TGTGCCAGCAGACTGGGACAGGGGGCCGGCTACGAGCAGTACTTC. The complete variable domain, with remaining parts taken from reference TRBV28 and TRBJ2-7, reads DVKVTQSSRYLVKRTGEKVFLECVQDMDHENMFWYRQDPGLGLRLIYFSYDVKMKEKGDIPEGYSVSREKKERFSLILESASTNQTSMYLCASRLGQGAGYEQYFGPGTRLTVT.

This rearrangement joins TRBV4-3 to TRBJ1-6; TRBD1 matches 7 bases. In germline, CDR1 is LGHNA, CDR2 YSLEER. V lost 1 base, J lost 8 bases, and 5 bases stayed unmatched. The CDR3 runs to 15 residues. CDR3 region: CASSQVGQRHSPLHF. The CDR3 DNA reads TGCGCCAGCAGCCAAGTGGGACAGAGGCATTCACCCCTCCACTTT.

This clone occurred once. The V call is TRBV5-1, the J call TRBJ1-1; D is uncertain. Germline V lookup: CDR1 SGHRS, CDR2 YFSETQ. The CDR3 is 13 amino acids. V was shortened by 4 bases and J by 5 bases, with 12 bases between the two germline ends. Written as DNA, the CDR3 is TGCGCCAGCAGCAACTTCTCCCGAACTGAAGCTTTCTTT. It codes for CASSNFSRTEAFF.

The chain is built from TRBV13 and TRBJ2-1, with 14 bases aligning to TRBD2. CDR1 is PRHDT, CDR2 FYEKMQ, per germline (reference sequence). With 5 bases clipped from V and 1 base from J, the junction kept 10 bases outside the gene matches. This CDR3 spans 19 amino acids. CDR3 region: CASSTRGTSGSASYNEQFF. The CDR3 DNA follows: TGTGCCAGCAGCACCCGCGGGACTAGCGGGAGTGCGTCCTACAATGAGCAGTTCTTC.

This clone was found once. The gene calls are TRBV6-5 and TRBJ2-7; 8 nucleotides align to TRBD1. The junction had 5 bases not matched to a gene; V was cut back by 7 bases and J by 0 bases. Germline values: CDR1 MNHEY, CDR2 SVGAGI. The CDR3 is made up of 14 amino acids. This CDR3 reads CASTWDRSSYEQYF. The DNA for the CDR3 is TGTGCCAGCACGTGGGACAGGTCCTCCTACGAGCAGTACTTC.

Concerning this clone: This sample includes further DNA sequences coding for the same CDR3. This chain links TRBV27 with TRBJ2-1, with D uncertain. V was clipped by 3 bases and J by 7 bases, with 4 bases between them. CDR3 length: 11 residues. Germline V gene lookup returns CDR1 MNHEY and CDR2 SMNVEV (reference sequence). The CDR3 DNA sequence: TGTGCCAGCAGTTTGAGGAATGAGCAGTTCTTC. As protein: CASSLRNEQFF.

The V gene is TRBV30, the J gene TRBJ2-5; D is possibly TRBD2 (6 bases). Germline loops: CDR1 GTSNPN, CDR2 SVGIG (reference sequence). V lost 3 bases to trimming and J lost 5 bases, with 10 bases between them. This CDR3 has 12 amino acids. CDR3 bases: TGTGCCTGGAGGGGGGGATGGGAGACCCAGTACTTC. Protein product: CAWRGGWETQYF.

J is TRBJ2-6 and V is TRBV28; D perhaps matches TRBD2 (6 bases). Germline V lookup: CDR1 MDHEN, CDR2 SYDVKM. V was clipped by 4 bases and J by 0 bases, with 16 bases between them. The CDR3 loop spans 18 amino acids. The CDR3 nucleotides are TGTGCCAGCAGTTCGTACCCGGGACTGAGCTCTGGGGCCAACGTCCTGACTTTC. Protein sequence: CASSSYPGLSSGANVLTF.

CDR3 DNA: TGTGCCAGCAGTTTGATCAGGGGCAGCTACACCGGGGAGCTGTTTTTT. Translated: CASSLIRGSYTGELFF. J is TRBJ2-2 and V is TRBV28, with a weak D call TRBD1 (6 bases). Germline V gene sequence: CDR1 MDHEN, CDR2 SYDVKM. Trimming removed 3 bases from V and 3 bases from J, with 14 bases in between. This CDR3 region has 16 residues.

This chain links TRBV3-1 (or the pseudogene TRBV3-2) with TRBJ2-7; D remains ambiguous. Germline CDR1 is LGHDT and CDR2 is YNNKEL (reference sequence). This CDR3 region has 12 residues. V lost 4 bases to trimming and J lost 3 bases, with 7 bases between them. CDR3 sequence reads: CASSLTHYEQYF. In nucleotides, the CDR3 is TGTGCCAGCAGCCTGACTCACTACGAGCAGTACTTC.